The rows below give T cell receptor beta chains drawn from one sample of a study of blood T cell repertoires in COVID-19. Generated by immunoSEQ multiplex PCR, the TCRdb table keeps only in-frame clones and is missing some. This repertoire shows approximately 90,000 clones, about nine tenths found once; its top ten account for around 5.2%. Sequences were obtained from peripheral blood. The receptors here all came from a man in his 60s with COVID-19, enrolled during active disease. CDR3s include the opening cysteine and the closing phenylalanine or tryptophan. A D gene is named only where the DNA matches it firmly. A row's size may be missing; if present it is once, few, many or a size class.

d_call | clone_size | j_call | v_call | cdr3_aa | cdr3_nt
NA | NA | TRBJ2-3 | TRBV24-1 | CATRDIGDTQYF | TGTGCCACCAGGGACATAGGAGATACGCAGTATTTT
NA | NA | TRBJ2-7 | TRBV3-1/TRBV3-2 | CASSQDRGSDEQYF | TGTGCCAGCAGCCAAGATCGTGGGAGCGACGAGCAGTACTTC
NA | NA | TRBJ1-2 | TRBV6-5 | CASSYSSLQRLAGYTF | TGTGCCAGCAGTTACTCGAGCCTACAGCGGTTGGCCGGCTACACCTTC
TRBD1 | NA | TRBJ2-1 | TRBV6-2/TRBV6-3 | CASSLGQGAIHEQFF | TGTGCCAGCAGCCTCGGACAGGGGGCTATTCATGAGCAGTTCTTC
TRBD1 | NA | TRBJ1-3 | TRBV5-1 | CASSVRTGGNTIYF | TGCGCCAGCAGCGTCCGGACAGGGGGAAACACCATATATTTT
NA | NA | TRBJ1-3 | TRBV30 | CAWGAFSGNTIYF | TGTGCCTGGGGGGCCTTCTCTGGAAACACCATATATTTT
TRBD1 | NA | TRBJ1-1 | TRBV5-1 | CASSLVQGVGNTEAFF | TGCGCCAGCAGCTTGGTTCAGGGGGTAGGGAACACTGAAGCTTTCTTT
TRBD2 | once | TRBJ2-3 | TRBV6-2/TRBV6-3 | CASSLKWREGTDTQYF | TGTGCCAGCAGCCTTAAGTGGCGGGAGGGCACAGATACGCAGTATTTT
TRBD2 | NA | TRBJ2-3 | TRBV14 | CASSRLAGVSTDTQYF | TGTGCCAGCAGCCGACTAGCGGGAGTGAGCACAGATACGCAGTATTTT
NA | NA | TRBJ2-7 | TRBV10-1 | CASSETTGLEQYF | TGCGCCAGCAGTGAGACCACAGGGCTCGAGCAGTACTTC
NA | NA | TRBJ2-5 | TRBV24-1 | CATSEGAGETQYF | TGTGCCACCAGTGAAGGGGCAGGGGAGACCCAGTACTTC
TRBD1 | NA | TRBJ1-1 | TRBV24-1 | CATSDRGQKAFF | TGTGCCACCAGTGATAGGGGGCAAAAAGCTTTCTTT
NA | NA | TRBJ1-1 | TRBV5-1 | CASSLAGGVNTEAFF | TGCGCCAGCAGCTTGGCCGGGGGAGTGAACACTGAAGCTTTCTTT
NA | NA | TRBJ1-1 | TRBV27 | CASSTRGGDGTEAFF | TGTGCCAGCAGTACCCGAGGAGGGGACGGCACTGAAGCTTTCTTT
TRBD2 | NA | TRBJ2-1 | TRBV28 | CASSSLGGSSYNEQFF | TGTGCCAGCAGTTCCCTGGGCGGGAGTTCCTACAATGAGCAGTTCTTC
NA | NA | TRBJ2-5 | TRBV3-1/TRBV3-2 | CASSQGGVTQYF | TGTGCCAGCAGCCAAGGCGGAGTGACCCAGTACTTC
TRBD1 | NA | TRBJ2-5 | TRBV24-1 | CATNTGVQETQYF | TGTGCCACCAACACAGGGGTCCAAGAGACCCAGTACTTC
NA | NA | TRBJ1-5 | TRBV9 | CASSVGGDNQPQHF | TGTGCCAGCAGCGTAGGGGGGGACAATCAGCCCCAGCATTTT
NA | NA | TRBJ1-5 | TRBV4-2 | CASSQAGYEKPQHF | TGTGCCAGCAGCCAAGCAGGGTACGAGAAGCCCCAGCATTTT
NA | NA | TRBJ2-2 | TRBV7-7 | CASSLRYSNTGELFF | TGTGCTAGCAGCTTAAGATACTCTAACACCGGGGAGCTGTTTTTT
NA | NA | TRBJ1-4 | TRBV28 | CASSFPGMREKLFF | TGTGCCAGCAGTTTCCCCGGGATGCGAGAAAAACTGTTTTTT
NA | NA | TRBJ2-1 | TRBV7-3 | CASSQTAVDNEQFF | TGTGCCAGCAGCCAAACAGCGGTGGACAATGAGCAGTTCTTC
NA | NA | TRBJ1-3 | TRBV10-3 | CAISGTDGNTIYF | TGTGCCATCAGTGGGACAGATGGAAACACCATATATTTT
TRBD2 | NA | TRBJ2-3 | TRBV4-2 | CASSQDGVAGGADTQYF | TGTGCCAGCAGCCAAGATGGGGTAGCGGGAGGGGCGGATACGCAGTATTTT
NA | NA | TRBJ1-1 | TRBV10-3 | CAIGRDLNTEAFF | TGTGCCATCGGTCGAGACTTGAACACTGAAGCTTTCTTT
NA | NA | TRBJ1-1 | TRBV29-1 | CSLCRDLDSEAFF | TGCAGCCTCTGCCGGGATCTGGACTCTGAAGCTTTCTTT
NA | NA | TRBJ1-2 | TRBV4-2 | CASSQDSLYGYTF | TGTGCCAGCAGCCAAGACTCTCTTTATGGCTACACCTTC
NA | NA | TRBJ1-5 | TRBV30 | CAWSGGEVGPQHF | TGTGCCTGGAGTGGGGGGGAAGTGGGGCCCCAGCATTTT
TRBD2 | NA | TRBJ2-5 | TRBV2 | CANRKELAGEETQYF | TGTGCCAACAGGAAGGAACTAGCGGGAGAAGAGACCCAGTACTTC
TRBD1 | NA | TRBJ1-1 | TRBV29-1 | CSATGTGGSEAFF | TGCAGCGCGACCGGGACAGGGGGATCTGAAGCTTTCTTT
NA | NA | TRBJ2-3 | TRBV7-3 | CASSFIGAEDTQYF | TGTGCCAGCAGCTTTATCGGAGCCGAAGATACGCAGTATTTT
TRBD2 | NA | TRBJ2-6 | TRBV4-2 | CASSQIPGTSFYSGANVLTF | TGTGCCAGCAGCCAGATTCCTGGGACTAGTTTTTACTCTGGGGCCAACGTCCTGACTTTC
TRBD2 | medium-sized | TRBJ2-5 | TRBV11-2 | CASSLSSGRETQYF | TGTGCCAGCAGCTTAAGTAGCGGGAGGGAGACCCAGTACTTC
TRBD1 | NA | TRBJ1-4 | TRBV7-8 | CASSFTGATNEKLFF | TGTGCCAGCAGCTTTACAGGGGCAACTAATGAAAAACTGTTTTTT